Listed below are T cell receptor beta chains from one sample, sequenced in a study of blood T cells in healthy people across ages. MiXCR was run by TCRdb on the 5' RACE reads, yielding one entry per CDR3 protein. The sample holds over a million distinct CDR3 sequences, approximately 25% seen once. These data were likewise used in another study, on T cells of mothers and their children.

Sample: blood. The receptors originated from a girl aged 2-10 years in good health. The CDR3 runs from the conserved cysteine through the conserved F or W. Each record gives: V gene, J gene, D gene, clone size, CDR3 DNA, CDR3 protein. The D gene is left open where the match is weak. The size of a clone is reported for some rows only, either as once, few or many, or as a class for expanded clones.

V: TRBV10-3
J: TRBJ2-7
D: TRBD2
size: NA
DNA: TGTGCCATCAAAGCGGGACTCTCCTCGGACGAGCAGTACTTC
CDR3: CAIKAGLSSDEQYF

V: TRBV9
J: TRBJ1-3
D: NA
size: NA
DNA: TGTGCCAGCAGCCCCCTGTTCTCTGGAAACACCATATATTTT
CDR3: CASSPLFSGNTIYF

V: TRBV7-9
J: TRBJ1-1
D: NA
size: few
DNA: TGTGCCAGCAGCTCCCCCCTGGGGGAGGGCACTGAAGCTTTCTTT
CDR3: CASSSPLGEGTEAFF

V: TRBV20-1
J: TRBJ2-3
D: TRBD2
size: few
DNA: TGCAGTGCTAGTTTTAGCGGGGGGGCCGGAGATACGCAGTATTTT
CDR3: CSASFSGGAGDTQYF

V: TRBV7-6
J: TRBJ2-5
D: NA
size: few
DNA: TGTGCCAGCAGCCGACCTTCCGAGACCCAGTACTTC
CDR3: CASSRPSETQYF

V: TRBV9
J: TRBJ2-7
D: TRBD2
size: NA
DNA: TGTGCCAGCAGCGACGGGACTAGCGTCTACGAGCAGTACTTC
CDR3: CASSDGTSVYEQYF

V: TRBV29-1
J: TRBJ2-1
D: NA
size: few
DNA: TGCAGCGTTGAAGGGGGCTCCGGCTACAATGAGCAGTTCTTC
CDR3: CSVEGGSGYNEQFF

V: TRBV5-1
J: TRBJ2-1
D: NA
size: few
DNA: TGCGCCAGCAGCTTCCAGGTTAGGGACGCCAATGAGCAGTTCTTC
CDR3: CASSFQVRDANEQFF

V: TRBV20-1
J: TRBJ2-1
D: NA
size: NA
DNA: TGCAGTGCTAGGGGGGTTCCGAACAATGAGCAGTTCTTC
CDR3: CSARGVPNNEQFF

V: TRBV10-3
J: TRBJ2-3
D: TRBD2
size: NA
DNA: TGTGCCATCAGTACGAGAACTAGCGGGAGGGCCACAGATACGCAGTATTTT
CDR3: CAISTRTSGRATDTQYF

V: TRBV28
J: TRBJ2-5
D: NA
size: few
DNA: TGTGCCAGCACATGGAGACTTGACACCCAAGAGACCCAGTACTTC
CDR3: CASTWRLDTQETQYF

V: TRBV29-1
J: TRBJ2-3
D: TRBD2
size: NA
DNA: TGCAGCGGCAGACTAGCTCGGGATACGCAGTATTTT
CDR3: CSGRLARDTQYF

V: TRBV6-1
J: TRBJ2-2
D: TRBD1
size: few
DNA: TGTGCCAGCAGTACAGCCACCGGGACAGGGCTTTACACCGGGGAGCTGTTTTTT
CDR3: CASSTATGTGLYTGELFF

V: TRBV7-2
J: TRBJ2-2
D: NA
size: NA
DNA: TGTGCCAGCAGCTTAAGCCAGATTAACACCGGGGAGCTGTTTTTT
CDR3: CASSLSQINTGELFF

V: TRBV6-2/TRBV6-3
J: TRBJ2-1
D: NA
size: few
DNA: TGTGCCAGCAGTTACCGGCAGTCACTTACCTACAATGAGCAGTTCTTC
CDR3: CASSYRQSLTYNEQFF

V: TRBV2
J: TRBJ2-7
D: NA
size: NA
DNA: TGTGCCAGCAGTGAAGCGCCAACCTACGAGCAGTACTTC
CDR3: CASSEAPTYEQYF

V: TRBV7-9
J: TRBJ2-7
D: NA
size: many
DNA: TGTGCCAGCAGCTTAGCGGGAGATTACGAGCAGTACTTC
CDR3: CASSLAGDYEQYF

V: TRBV7-9
J: TRBJ2-7
D: TRBD1
size: NA
DNA: TGTGCCAGCAGCTTAGATGGGCCAGGGGGATACCAGTACTTC
CDR3: CASSLDGPGGYQYF

V: TRBV12-5
J: TRBJ2-2
D: NA
size: NA
DNA: TGTGCTAGTTCGGGCAGGGGTAGTACCGGGGAGCTGTTTTTT
CDR3: CASSGRGSTGELFF

V: TRBV29-1
J: TRBJ2-5
D: NA
size: NA
DNA: TGCAGCGCTGTCTGGGAAAGCGAGACCCAGTACTTC
CDR3: CSAVWESETQYF

V: TRBV10-2
J: TRBJ2-5
D: NA
size: few
DNA: TGCGCCAGCAGTGAGTCGACGGGTGTCCAGTACTTC
CDR3: CASSESTGVQYF

V: TRBV14
J: TRBJ2-5
D: NA
size: NA
DNA: TGTGCCAGCAGCCAAGTGGCGTGGGAGACCCAGTACTTC
CDR3: CASSQVAWETQYF

V: TRBV6-1
J: TRBJ1-1
D: NA
size: few
DNA: TGTGCCAGCAGTGCCGGATCGGTTCAGAACACTGAAGCTTTCTTT
CDR3: CASSAGSVQNTEAFF

V: TRBV3-1
J: TRBJ2-7
D: NA
size: NA
DNA: TGTGCCAGCAGCCATCCCGCAGTGCTAGCTCCCAACGAGCAGTACTTC
CDR3: CASSHPAVLAPNEQYF

V: TRBV20-1
J: TRBJ2-5
D: NA
size: few
DNA: TGCAGTGCCCTTTCTGGGGGACAAGAGACCCAGTACTTC
CDR3: CSALSGGQETQYF

V: TRBV25-1
J: TRBJ1-2
D: TRBD1
size: once
DNA: TGTGCCAGTAGGACAGGTATTCACTACACCTTC
CDR3: CASRTGIHYTF

V: TRBV6-4
J: TRBJ2-3
D: NA
size: few
DNA: TGTGCCAGCAGTGACCCCAAATTGGGAGATATGCAGTATTTT
CDR3: CASSDPKLGDMQYF

V: TRBV28
J: TRBJ2-3
D: NA
size: NA
DNA: TGTGCCAGCAGTTCCGGGGCAACCCGCACAGATACGCAGTATTTT
CDR3: CASSSGATRTDTQYF

V: TRBV7-9
J: TRBJ2-3
D: NA
size: NA
DNA: TGTGCCAGCAGCTTACGGCAGGGTTCGGTAAATACGCAGTATTTT
CDR3: CASSLRQGSVNTQYF

V: TRBV7-6
J: TRBJ2-7
D: NA
size: NA
DNA: TGTGCCAGCAGCAAGTTCCGCCCCTACGAGCAGTACTTC
CDR3: CASSKFRPYEQYF

V: TRBV4-1
J: TRBJ2-1
D: TRBD2
size: few
DNA: TGCGCCAGCAGCCAAGAGGTAGCGGGAGGGCCAAGGGAGCAGTTCTTC
CDR3: CASSQEVAGGPREQFF

V: TRBV7-2
J: TRBJ2-5
D: TRBD1
size: NA
DNA: TGTGCCAGCAGCGATGGGGACAGGCGATTCGAGACCCAGTACTTC
CDR3: CASSDGDRRFETQYF